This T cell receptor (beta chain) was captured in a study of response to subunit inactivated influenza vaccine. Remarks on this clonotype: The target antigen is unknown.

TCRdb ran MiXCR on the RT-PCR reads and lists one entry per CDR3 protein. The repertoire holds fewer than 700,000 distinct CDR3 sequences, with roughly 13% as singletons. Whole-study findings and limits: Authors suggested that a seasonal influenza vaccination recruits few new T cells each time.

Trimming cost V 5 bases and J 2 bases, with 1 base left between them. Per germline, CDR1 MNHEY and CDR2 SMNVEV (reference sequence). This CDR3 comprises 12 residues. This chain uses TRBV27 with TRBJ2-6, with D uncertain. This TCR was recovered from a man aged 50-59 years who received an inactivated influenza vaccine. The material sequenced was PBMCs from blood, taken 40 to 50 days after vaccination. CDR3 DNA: TGTGCCAGCAGTGCTGGGGCCAACGTCCTGACTTTC. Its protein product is CASSAGANVLTF.